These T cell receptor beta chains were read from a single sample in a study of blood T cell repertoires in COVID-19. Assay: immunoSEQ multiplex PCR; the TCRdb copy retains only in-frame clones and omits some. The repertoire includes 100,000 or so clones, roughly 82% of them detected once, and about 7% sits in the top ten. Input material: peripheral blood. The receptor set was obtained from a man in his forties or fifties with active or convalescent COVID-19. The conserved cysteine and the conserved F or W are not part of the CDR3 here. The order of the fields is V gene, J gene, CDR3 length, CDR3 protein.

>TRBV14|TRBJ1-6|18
ASSQSYAGHPSSYNSPLH
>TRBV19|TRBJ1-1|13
ASSLEDRVGAEAF
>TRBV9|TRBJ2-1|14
ASSVGTGSSYNEQF
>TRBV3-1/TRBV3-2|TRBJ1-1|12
ASSQGGRGTEAF
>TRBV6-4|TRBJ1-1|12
ASRSQGMNTEAF
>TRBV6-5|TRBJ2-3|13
ASSIRGSGTDTQY
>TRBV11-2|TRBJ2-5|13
ASSLAPGGQETQY
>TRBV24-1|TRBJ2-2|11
AITQGGTGELF
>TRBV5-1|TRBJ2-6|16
ASSRWTGAVSGANVLT
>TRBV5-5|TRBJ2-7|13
ASSLPGLAGYEQY
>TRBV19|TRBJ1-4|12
ASSPTTGYEKLF
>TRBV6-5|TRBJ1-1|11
ASSREWATEAF
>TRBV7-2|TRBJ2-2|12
ASSPPQGTGELF
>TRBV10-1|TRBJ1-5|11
ASSDRGFQPQH
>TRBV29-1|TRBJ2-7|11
SVEDRGSDKQY
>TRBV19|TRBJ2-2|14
ASRRGAGGYTGELF
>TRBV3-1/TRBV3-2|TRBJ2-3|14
ASSSLAGPSTDTQY
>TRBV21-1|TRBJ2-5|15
ASSSWDRGPLQETQY
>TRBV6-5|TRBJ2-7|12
ASRRTAGPYEQY
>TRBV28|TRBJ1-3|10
ATTGLGNTIY
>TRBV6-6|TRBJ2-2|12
ASSSTGNTGELF
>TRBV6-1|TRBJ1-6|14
ASSEAGTGNNSPLH
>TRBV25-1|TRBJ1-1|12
ASSASTANTEAF
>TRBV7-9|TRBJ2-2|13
ASSSTSGEVGELF
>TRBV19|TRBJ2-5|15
ASSIGLAGGSQETQY
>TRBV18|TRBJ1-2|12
ASSAGQGDYGYT
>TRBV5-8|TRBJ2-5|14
ASSPMTSGYQETQY